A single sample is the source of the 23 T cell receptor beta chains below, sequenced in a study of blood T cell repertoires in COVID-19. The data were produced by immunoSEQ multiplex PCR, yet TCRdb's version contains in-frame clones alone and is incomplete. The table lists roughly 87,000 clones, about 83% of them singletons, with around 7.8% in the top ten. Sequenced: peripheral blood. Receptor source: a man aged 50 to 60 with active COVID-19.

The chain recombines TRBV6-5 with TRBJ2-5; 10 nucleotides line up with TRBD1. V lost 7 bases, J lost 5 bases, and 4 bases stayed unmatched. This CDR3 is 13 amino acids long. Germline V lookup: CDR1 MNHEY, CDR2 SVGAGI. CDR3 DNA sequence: TGTGCCAGCATGAGGACAGGGGGGGAGACCCAGTACTTC. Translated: CASMRTGGETQYF.

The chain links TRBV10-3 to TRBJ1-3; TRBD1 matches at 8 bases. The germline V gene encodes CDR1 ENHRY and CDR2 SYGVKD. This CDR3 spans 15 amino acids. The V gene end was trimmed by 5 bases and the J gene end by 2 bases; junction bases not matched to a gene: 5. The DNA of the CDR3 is TGTGCCATCAGTAAGGACAGGGCTCCTGGAAACACCATATATTTT. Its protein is CAISKDRAPGNTIYF.

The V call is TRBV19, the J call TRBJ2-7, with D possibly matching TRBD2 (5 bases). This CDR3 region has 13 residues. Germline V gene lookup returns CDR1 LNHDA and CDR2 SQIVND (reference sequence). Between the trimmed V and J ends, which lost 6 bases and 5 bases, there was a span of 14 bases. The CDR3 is CASRPGNGDEQYF. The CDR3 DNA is TGTGCCAGTAGGCCGGGAAATGGAGACGAGCAGTACTTC. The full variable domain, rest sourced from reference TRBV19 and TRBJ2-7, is DGGITQSPKYLFRKEGQNVTLSCEQNLNHDAMYWYRQDPGQGLRLIYYSQIVNDFQKGDIAEGYSVSREKKESFPLTVTSAQKNPTAFYLCASRPGNGDEQYFGPGTRLTVT.

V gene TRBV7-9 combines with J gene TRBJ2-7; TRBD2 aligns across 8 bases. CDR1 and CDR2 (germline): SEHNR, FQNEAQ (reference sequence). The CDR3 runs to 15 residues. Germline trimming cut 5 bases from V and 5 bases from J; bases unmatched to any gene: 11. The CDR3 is CASSPPSAGDDEQYF. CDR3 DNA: TGTGCCAGCAGCCCCCCTTCAGCGGGAGACGACGAGCAGTACTTC.

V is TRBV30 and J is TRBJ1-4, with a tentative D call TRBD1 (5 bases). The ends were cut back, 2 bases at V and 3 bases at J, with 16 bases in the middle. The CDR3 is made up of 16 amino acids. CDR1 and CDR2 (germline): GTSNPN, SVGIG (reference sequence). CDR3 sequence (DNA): TGTGCCTGGAGTTCCAAGGGATTAGGGGCTAATGAAAAACTGTTTTTT. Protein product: CAWSSKGLGANEKLFF. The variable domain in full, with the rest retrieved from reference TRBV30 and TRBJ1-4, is SQTIHQWPATLVQPVGSPLSLECTVEGTSNPNLYWYRQAAGRGLQLLFYSVGIGQISSEVPQNLSASRPQDRQFILSSKKLLLSDSGFYLCAWSSKGLGANEKLFFGSGTQLSVL.

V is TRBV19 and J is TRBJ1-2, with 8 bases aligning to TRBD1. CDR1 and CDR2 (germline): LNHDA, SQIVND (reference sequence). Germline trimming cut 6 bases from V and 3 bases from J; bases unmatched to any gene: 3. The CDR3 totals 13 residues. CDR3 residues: CASSQTGDYGYTF. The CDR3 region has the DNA TGTGCCAGTAGCCAGACAGGGGACTATGGCTACACCTTC.

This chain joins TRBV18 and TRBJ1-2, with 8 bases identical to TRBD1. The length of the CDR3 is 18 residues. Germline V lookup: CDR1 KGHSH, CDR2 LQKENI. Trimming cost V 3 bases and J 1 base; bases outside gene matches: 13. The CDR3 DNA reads TGTGCCAGCTCACCGGTGCAGGGGGCCGACAATTATAACTATGGCTACACCTTC. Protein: CASSPVQGADNYNYGYTF.

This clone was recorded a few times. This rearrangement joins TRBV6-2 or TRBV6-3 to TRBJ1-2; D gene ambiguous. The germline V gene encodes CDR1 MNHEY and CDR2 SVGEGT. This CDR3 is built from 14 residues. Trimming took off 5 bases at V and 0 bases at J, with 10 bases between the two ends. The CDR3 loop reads CASSDPGTNYGYTF. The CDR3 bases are TGTGCCAGCAGTGACCCCGGGACTAACTATGGCTACACCTTC.

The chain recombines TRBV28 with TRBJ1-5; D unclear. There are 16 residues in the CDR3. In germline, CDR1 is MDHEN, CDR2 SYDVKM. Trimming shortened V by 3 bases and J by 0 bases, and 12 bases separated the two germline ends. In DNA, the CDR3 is TGTGCCAGCAGTTTTGAGGGTTCCTATAGCAATCAGCCCCAGCATTTT. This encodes CASSFEGSYSNQPQHF. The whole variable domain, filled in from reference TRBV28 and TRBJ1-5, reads DVKVTQSSRYLVKRTGEKVFLECVQDMDHENMFWYRQDPGLGLRLIYFSYDVKMKEKGDIPEGYSVSREKKERFSLILESASTNQTSMYLCASSFEGSYSNQPQHFGDGTRLSIL.

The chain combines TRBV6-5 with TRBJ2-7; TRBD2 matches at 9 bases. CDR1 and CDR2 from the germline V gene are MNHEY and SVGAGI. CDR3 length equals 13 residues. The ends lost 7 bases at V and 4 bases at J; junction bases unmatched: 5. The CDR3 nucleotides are TGTGCCAGCATTCTGACTAGCGGATACGAGCAGTACTTC. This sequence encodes CASILTSGYEQYF.

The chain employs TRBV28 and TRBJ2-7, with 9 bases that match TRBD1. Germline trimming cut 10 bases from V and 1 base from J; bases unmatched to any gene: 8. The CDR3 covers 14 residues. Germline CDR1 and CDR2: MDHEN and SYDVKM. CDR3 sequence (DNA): TGTGCCATAACAACAGGGGGCGCATCCTACGAGCAGTACTTC. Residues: CAITTGGASYEQYF.

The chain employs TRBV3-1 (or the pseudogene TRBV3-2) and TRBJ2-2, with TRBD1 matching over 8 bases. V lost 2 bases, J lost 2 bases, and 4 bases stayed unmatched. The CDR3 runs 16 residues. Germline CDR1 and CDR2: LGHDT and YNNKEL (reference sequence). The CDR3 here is CASSQPDRGNTGELFF. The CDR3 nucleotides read TGTGCCAGCAGCCAACCAGACAGGGGTAACACCGGGGAGCTGTTTTTT.

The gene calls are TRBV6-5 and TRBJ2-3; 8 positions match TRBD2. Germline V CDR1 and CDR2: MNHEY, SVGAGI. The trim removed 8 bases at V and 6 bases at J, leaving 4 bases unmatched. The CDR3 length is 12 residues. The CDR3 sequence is CASGGLGDTQYF. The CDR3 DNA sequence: TGTGCCAGCGGGGGACTAGGGGATACGCAGTATTTT.

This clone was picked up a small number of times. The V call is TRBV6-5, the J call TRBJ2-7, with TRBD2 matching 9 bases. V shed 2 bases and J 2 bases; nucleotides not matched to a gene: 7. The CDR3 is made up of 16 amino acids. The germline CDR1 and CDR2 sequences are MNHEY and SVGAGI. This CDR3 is CASSYGAGGDPYEQYF. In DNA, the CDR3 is TGTGCCAGCAGTTACGGGGCGGGAGGGGACCCCTACGAGCAGTACTTC.

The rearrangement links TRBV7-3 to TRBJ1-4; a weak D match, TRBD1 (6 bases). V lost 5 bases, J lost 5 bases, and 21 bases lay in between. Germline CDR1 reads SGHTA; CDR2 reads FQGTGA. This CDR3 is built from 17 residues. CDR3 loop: CASSLTPPGHLNEKLFF. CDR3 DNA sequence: TGTGCCAGCAGCCTGACCCCACCGGGACACCTAAATGAAAAACTGTTTTTT.

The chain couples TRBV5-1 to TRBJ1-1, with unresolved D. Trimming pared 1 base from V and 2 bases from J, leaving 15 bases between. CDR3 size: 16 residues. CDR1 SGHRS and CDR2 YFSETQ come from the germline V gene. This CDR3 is CASSLKSIQSNTEAFF. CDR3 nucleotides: TGCGCCAGCAGCTTGAAATCGATACAGAGTAACACTGAAGCTTTCTTT.

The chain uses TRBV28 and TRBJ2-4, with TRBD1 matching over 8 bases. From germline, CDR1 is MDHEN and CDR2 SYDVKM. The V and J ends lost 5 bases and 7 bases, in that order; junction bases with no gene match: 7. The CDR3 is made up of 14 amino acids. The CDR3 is CASSPQGAGNIQYF. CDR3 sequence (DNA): TGTGCCAGCAGTCCTCAGGGGGCCGGGAACATTCAGTACTTC.

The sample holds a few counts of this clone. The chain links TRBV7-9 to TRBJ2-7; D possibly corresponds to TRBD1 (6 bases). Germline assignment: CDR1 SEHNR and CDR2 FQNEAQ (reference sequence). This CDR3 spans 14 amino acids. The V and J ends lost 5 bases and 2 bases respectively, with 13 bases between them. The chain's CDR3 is CASSGRQAAYEQYF. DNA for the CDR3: TGTGCCAGCAGCGGACGACAGGCTGCCTACGAGCAGTACTTC.

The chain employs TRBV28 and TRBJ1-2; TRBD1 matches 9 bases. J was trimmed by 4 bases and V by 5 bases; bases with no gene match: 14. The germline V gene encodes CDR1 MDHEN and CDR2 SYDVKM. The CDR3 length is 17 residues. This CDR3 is CASSIPGQGRDPYGYTF. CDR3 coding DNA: TGTGCCAGCAGTATCCCGGGACAGGGAAGGGACCCCTATGGCTACACCTTC.

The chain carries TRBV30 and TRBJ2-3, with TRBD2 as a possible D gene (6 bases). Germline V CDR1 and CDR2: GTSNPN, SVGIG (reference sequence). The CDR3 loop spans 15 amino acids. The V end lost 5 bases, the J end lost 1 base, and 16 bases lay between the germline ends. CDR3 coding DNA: TGTGCCTGGGGGCATGGGGCGGGACGCACAGATACGCAGTATTTT. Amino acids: CAWGHGAGRTDTQYF.

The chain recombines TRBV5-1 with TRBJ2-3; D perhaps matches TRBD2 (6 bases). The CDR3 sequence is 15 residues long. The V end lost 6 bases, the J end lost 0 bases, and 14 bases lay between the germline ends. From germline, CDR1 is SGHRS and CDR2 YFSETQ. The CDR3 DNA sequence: TGCGCCAGCACCTTCGGAGGGTCCAGCACAGATACGCAGTATTTT. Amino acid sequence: CASTFGGSSTDTQYF.

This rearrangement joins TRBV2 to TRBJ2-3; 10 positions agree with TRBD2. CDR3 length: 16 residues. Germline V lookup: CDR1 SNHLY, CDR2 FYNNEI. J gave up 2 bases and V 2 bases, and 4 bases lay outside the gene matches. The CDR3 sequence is CASSELGLADTDTQYF. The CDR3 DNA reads TGTGCCAGCAGTGAACTAGGACTAGCGGACACAGATACGCAGTATTTT. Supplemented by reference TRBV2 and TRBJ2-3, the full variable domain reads EPEVTQTPSHQVTQMGQEVILRCVPISNHLYFYWYRQILGQKVEFLVSFYNNEISEKSEIFDDQFSVERPDGSNFTLKIRSTKLEDSAMYFCASSELGLADTDTQYFGPGTRLTVL.

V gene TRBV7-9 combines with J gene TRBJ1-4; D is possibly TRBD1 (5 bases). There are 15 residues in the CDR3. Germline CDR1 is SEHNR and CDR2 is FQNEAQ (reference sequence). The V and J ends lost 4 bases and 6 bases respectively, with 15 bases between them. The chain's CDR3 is CASSSVRGKDEKLFF. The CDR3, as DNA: TGTGCCAGCAGCTCCGTGCGGGGGAAGGATGAAAAACTGTTTTTT.